The 24 T cell receptor beta chains below were found in one sample sequenced in a study of blood T cell repertoires in COVID-19. Sequenced by immunoSEQ multiplex PCR; TCRdb stores in-frame clones only, minus some. In the table there are about 120,000 clones, about nine tenths of which are singletons. Sequencing was carried out using peripheral blood. The receptors were sampled from a human donor with active COVID-19. The donor label of this sample is uncertain.

The chain links TRBV2 to TRBJ1-4, with 8 bases lining up with TRBD1. V shed 6 bases, J shed 5 bases, and the junction held 5 bases outside the gene matches. The CDR3 length is 14 residues. Germline V gene data show CDR1 as SNHLY and CDR2 as FYNNEI. CDR3 loop: CASRRGQANEKLFF. In nucleotides, the CDR3 is TGTGCCAGCAGGCGGGGACAGGCGAATGAAAAACTGTTTTTT.

The chain has TRBV6-6 and TRBJ1-4; 8 bases align to TRBD1. The CDR3 loop spans 15 amino acids. Germline loops: CDR1 MNHNY, CDR2 SVGAGI (reference sequence). Trimming at V came to 5 bases and at J to 6 bases, leaving 8 bases not matched to a gene. CDR3 nucleotide sequence: TGTGCCAGCAGTAATGGACAGGGCGGTTATGAAAAACTGTTTTTT. Protein product: CASSNGQGGYEKLFF.

The chain has TRBV2 and TRBJ2-7, with 8 bases that match TRBD2. The CDR3 runs to 18 residues. Germline V lookup: CDR1 SNHLY, CDR2 FYNNEI. V trimming: 6 bases; J trimming: 2 bases; junction bases outside the gene matches: 18. CDR3 in DNA: TGTGCCAGCAGAGACCGTGGCGCGGGGGGCCCGAGAACCTACGAGCAGTACTTC. Translated, it gives CASRDRGAGGPRTYEQYF.

This chain links TRBV5-5 with TRBJ2-4; a possible D gene is TRBD2 (5 bases). CDR1 is SGHKS, CDR2 YYEKEE, per germline (reference sequence). The CDR3 consists of 16 residues. Trimming took 3 bases from V and 0 from J, leaving 13 bases between them. CDR3 bases: TGTGCCAGCAGCTCCGGGGTGGATCTAGCCAAAAACATTCAGTACTTC. Its translation: CASSSGVDLAKNIQYF.

The V and J genes are TRBV7-6 and TRBJ2-3; no clear D. The CDR3 is made up of 14 amino acids. V was cut by 5 bases and J by 0 bases, with 9 bases left in between. Germline assignment: CDR1 SGHVS and CDR2 FNYEAQ. In DNA, the CDR3 is TGTGCCAGCAGCAAAAAAGCCAGCACAGATACGCAGTATTTT. Protein sequence: CASSKKASTDTQYF.

The chain employs TRBV2 and TRBJ2-2; 8 positions match TRBD1. Trimming took 6 bases from V and 1 from J; bases not matched to a gene: 1. Germline CDR1 is SNHLY and CDR2 is FYNNEI. The CDR3 covers 14 residues. The CDR3 is CASSDRGNTGELFF. The DNA for the CDR3 is TGTGCCAGCAGCGACAGGGGGAACACCGGGGAGCTGTTTTTT.

This clone was seen just once. This rearrangement joins TRBV4-3 to TRBJ1-5; TRBD1 might be the D (5 bases). The V and J ends lost 0 bases and 7 bases respectively, with 13 bases between them. The germline CDR1 and CDR2 sequences are LGHNA and YSLEER. The CDR3 totals 15 residues. The CDR3 nucleotides are TGCGCCAGCAGCCAAGATCGTGCGGGGCGGCAGCCCCAGCATTTT. This encodes CASSQDRAGRQPQHF.

The chain is built from TRBV4-1 and TRBJ1-1, with D tentatively TRBD1 (5 bases). The CDR3 loop spans 14 amino acids. Germline CDR1 MGHRA, CDR2 YSYEKL. Trimming pared 6 bases from V and 6 bases from J, leaving 17 bases between. The CDR3 spells CASSWEGTYAEAFF. Written as DNA, the CDR3 is TGCGCCAGCAGTTGGGAGGGGACTTACGCTGAAGCTTTCTTT.

The chain has TRBV27 and TRBJ2-7; 9 bases are a match to TRBD2. Trimming removed 4 bases from V and 9 bases from J; junction bases left unmatched: 10. The CDR3 length is 14 residues. Germline V gives CDR1 MNHEY, CDR2 SMNVEV (reference sequence). In nucleotides, the CDR3 is TGTGCCAGCAGTTGGGCTAGCGGGGTCGGGGTGCAGTACTTC. Translated, it gives CASSWASGVGVQYF.

In this sample, this clone turned up once. The V gene is TRBV5-1, the J gene TRBJ2-3, with D perhaps matching TRBD2 (5 bases). CDR3 length equals 14 residues. Germline V gene lookup returns CDR1 SGHRS and CDR2 YFSETQ. V was shortened by 4 bases and J by 1 base, with 10 bases between the two germline ends. The CDR3 loop reads CASSNPGGTDTQYF. CDR3 DNA sequence: TGCGCCAGCAGCAACCCCGGGGGCACAGATACGCAGTATTTT.

This chain connects TRBV15 to TRBJ2-3; possible D gene TRBD2, 6 bases. This CDR3 has 20 residues. V was shortened by 1 base and J by 6 bases, with 29 bases between the two germline ends. Germline assignment: CDR1 LNHNV and CDR2 YYDKDF (reference sequence). For the CDR3, the DNA is TGTGCCACCAGCAGAGGGGGGAAGGGGCTAACCCCAACCCGGGGGGATACGCAGTATTTT. It specifies CATSRGGKGLTPTRGDTQYF.

Comments on this clone: Other DNA sequences from this sample encode an identical CDR3 as well. J is TRBJ1-5 and V is TRBV7-6; 7 nucleotides line up with TRBD1. V gave up 5 bases and J gave up 0 bases; unmatched junction bases: 10. This CDR3 contains 17 residues. The germline V gene encodes CDR1 SGHVS and CDR2 FNYEAQ. Written as DNA, the CDR3 is TGTGCCAGCAGCCCCCGGACAGGAGCCTATAGCAATCAGCCCCAGCATTTT. Translated, it gives CASSPRTGAYSNQPQHF. Full variable domain (rest looked up from reference TRBV7-6 and TRBJ1-5): GAGVSQSPRYKVTKRGQDVALRCDPISGHVSLYWYRQALGQGPEFLTYFNYEAQQDKSGLPNDRFSAERPEGSISTLTIQRTEQRDSAMYRCASSPRTGAYSNQPQHFGDGTRLSIL.

The CDR3 bases are TGTGCCAGCAGTTTATATGGGACACTTTTCTCTGGGGCCAACGTCCTGACTTTC. Its translation: CASSLYGTLFSGANVLTF. J is TRBJ2-6 and V is TRBV27, with D maybe TRBD1 (6 bases). Between the trimmed V and J ends, which lost 1 base and 0 bases, there was a span of 13 bases. The CDR3 is made up of 18 amino acids. CDR1 is MNHEY and CDR2 is SMNVEV in the germline V gene (reference sequence).

The chain employs TRBV28 and TRBJ2-5, with D possibly being TRBD2 (8 bases). V was trimmed by 5 bases and J by 5 bases, leaving 21 bases between them. The CDR3 runs 16 residues. CDR1 and CDR2 from the germline V gene are MDHEN and SYDVKM. The CDR3 protein is CASSVRGAGGGETQYF. The CDR3 DNA follows: TGTGCCAGCAGTGTGCGGGGGGCAGGGGGTGGCGAGACCCAGTACTTC.

This chain connects TRBV19 to TRBJ1-2; D is perhaps TRBD1 (6 bases). Germline assignment: CDR1 LNHDA and CDR2 SQIVND (reference sequence). Between the trimmed V and J ends, which lost 3 bases and 4 bases, there was a span of 15 bases. CDR3 length: 15 amino acids. In DNA, the CDR3 is TGTGCCAGTAGTATTGATGGGACAAGGAGCTATGGCTACACCTTC. It encodes CASSIDGTRSYGYTF.

The chain employs TRBV6-5 and TRBJ2-5; 8 bases fit TRBD2. CDR3 size: 15 residues. V gave up 7 bases and J gave up 2 bases; unmatched junction bases: 9. From germline, CDR1 is MNHEY and CDR2 SVGAGI. The chain's CDR3 is CASNLLAGRQETQYF. CDR3 coding DNA: TGTGCCAGCAATCTCTTAGCGGGGAGGCAAGAGACCCAGTACTTC.

V and J are TRBV5-1 and TRBJ2-2, with 8 bases matching TRBD1. Germline values: CDR1 SGHRS, CDR2 YFSETQ. The CDR3 consists of 15 residues. The trim removed 0 bases at V and 7 bases at J, leaving 5 bases unmatched. CDR3 in DNA: TGCGCCAGCAGCTTGGGGACAGGGAATAGCGGGGAGCTGTTTTTT. This translates into CASSLGTGNSGELFF.

This clone was counted a few times. The chain employs TRBV3-1 (or the pseudogene TRBV3-2) and TRBJ2-3; TRBD2 matches at 7 bases. The CDR3 spans 16 residues. Germline V gives CDR1 LGHDT, CDR2 YNNKEL (reference sequence). The J segment lost 2 bases and the V segment lost 1 base, leaving 6 bases of the junction unmatched. This CDR3 is CASSQVLAEITDTQYF. In DNA form, the CDR3 reads TGTGCCAGCAGCCAAGTTCTAGCGGAGATCACAGATACGCAGTATTTT.

This chain uses TRBV27 with TRBJ2-6, with D unresolved. The CDR3 totals 13 residues. CDR1 is MNHEY and CDR2 is SMNVEV in the germline V gene (reference sequence). V lost 3 bases to trimming and J lost 3 bases, with 3 bases between them. CDR3 coding DNA: TGTGCCAGCAGTTTTAGTGGGGCCAACGTCCTGACTTTC. Protein sequence: CASSFSGANVLTF.

The rearrangement joins TRBV5-5 to TRBJ1-1, with a possible D match to TRBD1 (5 bases). The CDR3 has 13 residues. V gave up 0 bases and J gave up 8 bases, with 11 bases separating them. The germline CDR1 and CDR2 sequences are SGHKS and YYEKEE (reference sequence). The CDR3 spells CASSLGQKLEAFF. The CDR3 DNA reads as TGTGCCAGCAGCTTGGGACAGAAGTTGGAAGCTTTCTTT. Based on the CDR3 plus reference TRBV5-5 and TRBJ1-1, the full variable domain is DAGVTQSPTHLIKTRGQQVTLRCSPISGHKSVSWYQQVLGQGPQFIFQYYEKEERGRGNFPDRFSARQFPNYSSELNVNALLLGDSALYLCASSLGQKLEAFFGQGTRLTVV.

The chain employs TRBV29-1 and TRBJ1-5; D not certain. The CDR3 extends over 12 amino acids. CDR1 and CDR2 from the germline V gene are SQVTM and ANQGSEA. The V gene lost 4 bases and the J gene lost 2 bases, with 6 bases spanning the gap. The CDR3, as DNA: TGCAGCGTTGCCAGTGGCAATCAGCCCCAGCATTTT. Translation gives CSVASGNQPQHF.

This chain connects TRBV14 to TRBJ2-2; D is possibly TRBD2 (5 bases). The CDR3 consists of 18 residues. Germline CDR1 reads SGHDN; CDR2 reads FVKESK. Trimming pared 0 bases from V and 3 bases from J, leaving 17 bases between. CDR3 in DNA: TGTGCCAGCAGCCAAGATAAGGCGAGGGCGCAGGACACCGGGGAGCTGTTTTTT. Protein sequence: CASSQDKARAQDTGELFF.

The chain combines TRBV5-4 with TRBJ2-5, with D maybe TRBD1 (6 bases). Trimming removed 1 base at V and 14 bases at J, with 18 bases between. CDR1 and CDR2 from the germline V gene are SGHNT and YYREEE (reference sequence). The length of the CDR3 is 13 residues. The CDR3 loop reads CASSLRTAEEYYF. In nucleotides, the CDR3 is TGTGCCAGCAGCTTGAGGACAGCTGAAGAGTATTACTTC.

V gene TRBV19 combines with J gene TRBJ1-1; TRBD1 matches 7 bases. This CDR3 spans 13 amino acids. V lost 0 bases, J lost 7 bases, and 2 bases stayed unmatched. The V gene's germline CDR1 is LNHDA and CDR2 SQIVND (reference sequence). CDR3 region: CASSIEGQSEAFF. CDR3 nucleotide sequence: TGTGCCAGTAGTATAGAGGGACAGAGTGAAGCTTTCTTT.